The sequence of this T cell receptor beta chain was determined in a study of T cell repertoires in cytomegalovirus infection. The overall study: CMV infection together with matching HLA type was indicated by public TCR beta signatures.

V was clipped by 3 bases and J by 2 bases, with 7 bases between them. Looked up from germline, CDR1 is SGHAT and CDR2 is FQNNGV. The CDR3 is made up of 13 amino acids. TCRdb analysed the reads with MiXCR anew, one entry per CDR3 protein. Of 100,000 to 150,000 distinct CDR3 sequences in the sample, more than 7% were seen once. Study observations and caveats: People with CMV and the relevant HLA were identified by cumulative public TCR beta family frequency. The ex vivo response was dominated by HLA-C-restricted CMV-specific TCR beta clonotypes.

Many counts were recorded for this clonotype. The antigen is unknown. The rearrangement joins TRBV11-2 to TRBJ1-2; D call uncertain. The sequence came from a human donor in good health (CMV status not recorded). Some clones in this sample may be carry-over from other donors' samples. Sequenced: PBMCs. For the CDR3, the DNA is TGTGCCAGCAGCTTGGGCGTGAACTATGGCTACACCTTC. Amino acids: CASSLGVNYGYTF.